The 5 T cell receptor beta chains presented below share a single source sample, sequenced in a study of cytomegalovirus exposure and HLA in healthy donors. PCR primers comprised 60 Vbeta and 13 Jbeta primers. TCRdb keeps only in-frame clones here, not all; method: immunoSEQ multiplex PCR. The sample includes 55,000 to 80,000 clones, roughly 80% of them seen just once. Sequencing was performed on PBMCs. The receptors derive from a woman in her twenties or thirties in good health and CMV-seronegative.

V usage is TRBV19 and J usage is TRBJ1-2, with 10 positions matching TRBD1. V lost 3 bases to trimming and J lost 4 bases; unmatched junction nucleotides: 8. Germline CDR1 and CDR2: LNHDA and SQIVND (reference sequence). The CDR3 covers 16 residues. CDR3 sequence reads: CASSIQTGGPVYGYTF. As DNA, the CDR3 is TGTGCCAGTAGTATCCAGACAGGGGGCCCCGTCTATGGCTACACCTTC. The variable domain in full, with the rest retrieved from reference TRBV19 and TRBJ1-2, is DGGITQSPKYLFRKEGQNVTLSCEQNLNHDAMYWYRQDPGQGLRLIYYSQIVNDFQKGDIAEGYSVSREKKESFPLTVTSAQKNPTAFYLCASSIQTGGPVYGYTFGSGTRLTVV.

This clone appeared a single time. The V gene is TRBV29-1, the J gene TRBJ2-3, with a tentative D call TRBD2 (7 bases). The CDR3 runs 15 residues. V was pared by 6 bases and J by 3 bases, with 19 bases between. Germline V gene sequence: CDR1 SQVTM, CDR2 ANQGSEA. Here the CDR3 reads CSVYTWGGSTDTQYF. DNA of the CDR3: TGCAGCGTCTACACTTGGGGGGGCTCGACAGATACGCAGTATTTT.

The rearrangement links TRBV12-1 to TRBJ2-7; the D call in the table, TRBD1, was not verified against the DNA. TRBV12-1 is shown as a pseudogene. This CDR3 comprises 15 residues. The CDR3 DNA sequence: TGTGCCAGCAGCTCCGGACAGGGTCCGGTTTACGAGCAGTACTTC. This translates into CASSSGQGPVYEQYF.

The chain is built from TRBV28 and TRBJ1-5; D may be TRBD1 (5 bases). Trimming cost V 2 bases and J 4 bases, with 12 bases left between them. The CDR3 has 15 amino acids. In germline, CDR1 is MDHEN, CDR2 SYDVKM. The CDR3 nucleotides read TGTGCCAGCAGTTTAGAAGGGGTACGAAATCAGCCCCAGCATTTT. Amino acid sequence: CASSLEGVRNQPQHF. Full variable domain (remainder filled in from reference TRBV28 and TRBJ1-5): DVKVTQSSRYLVKRTGEKVFLECVQDMDHENMFWYRQDPGLGLRLIYFSYDVKMKEKGDIPEGYSVSREKKERFSLILESASTNQTSMYLCASSLEGVRNQPQHFGDGTRLSIL.

This chain joins TRBV6-5 and TRBJ1-1, with 10 bases identical to TRBD1. Germline V CDR1 and CDR2: MNHEY, SVGAGI. The trim removed 6 bases at V and 10 bases at J, leaving 5 bases unmatched. This CDR3 has 12 amino acids. CDR3 sequence: CASSRQGAGAFF. The CDR3 DNA reads as TGTGCCAGCAGCCGACAGGGGGCGGGAGCTTTCTTT.